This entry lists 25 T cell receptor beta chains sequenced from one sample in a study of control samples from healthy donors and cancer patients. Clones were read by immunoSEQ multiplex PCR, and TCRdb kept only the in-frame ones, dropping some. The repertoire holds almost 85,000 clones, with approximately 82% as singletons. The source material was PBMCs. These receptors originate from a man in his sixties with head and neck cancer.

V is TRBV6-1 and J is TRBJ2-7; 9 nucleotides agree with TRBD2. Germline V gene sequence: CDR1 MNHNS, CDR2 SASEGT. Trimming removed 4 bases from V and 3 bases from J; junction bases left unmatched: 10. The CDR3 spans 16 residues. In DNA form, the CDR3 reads TGTGCCAGCAGTGTTTCGGGGCTAGCGGGATACTACGAGCAGTACTTC. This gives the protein CASSVSGLAGYYEQYF.

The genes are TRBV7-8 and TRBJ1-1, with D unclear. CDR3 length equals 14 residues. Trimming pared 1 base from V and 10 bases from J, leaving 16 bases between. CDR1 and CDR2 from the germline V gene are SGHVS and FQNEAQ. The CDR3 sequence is CASSLGRFDLTAFF. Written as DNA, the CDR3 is TGTGCCAGCAGCTTAGGGAGATTCGACCTTACAGCTTTCTTT.

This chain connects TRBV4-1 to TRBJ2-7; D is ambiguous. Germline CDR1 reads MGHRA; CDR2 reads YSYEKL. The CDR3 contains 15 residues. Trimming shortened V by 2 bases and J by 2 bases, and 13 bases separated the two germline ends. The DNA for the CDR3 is TGCGCCAGCAGCCAAATCGTCAGCGAAACCTACGAGCAGTACTTC. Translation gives CASSQIVSETYEQYF.

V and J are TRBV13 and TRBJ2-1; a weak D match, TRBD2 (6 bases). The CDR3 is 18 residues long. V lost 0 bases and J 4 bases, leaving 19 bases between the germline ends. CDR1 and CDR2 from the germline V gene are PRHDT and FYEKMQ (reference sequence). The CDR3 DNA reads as TGTGCCAGCAGCTTAGGGTCTTGGGGGGAATTGCAGTACAATGAGCAGTTCTTC. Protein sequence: CASSLGSWGELQYNEQFF.

This CDR3 is CASSYSTSGNTGELFF. The CDR3 DNA follows: TGTGCCAGCAGTTACTCCACTAGCGGAAACACCGGGGAGCTGTTTTTT. The rearrangement joins TRBV6-5 to TRBJ2-2; 8 bases map to TRBD2. J lost 2 bases, V lost 0 bases, and 2 bases had no gene match. Germline assignment: CDR1 MNHEY and CDR2 SVGAGI. The CDR3 is 16 amino acids.

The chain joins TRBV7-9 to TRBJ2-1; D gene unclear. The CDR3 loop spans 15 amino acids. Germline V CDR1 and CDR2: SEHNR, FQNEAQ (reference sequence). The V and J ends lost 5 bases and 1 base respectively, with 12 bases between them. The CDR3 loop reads CASSPRGVSYNEQFF. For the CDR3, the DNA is TGTGCCAGCAGCCCCCGTGGAGTATCCTACAATGAGCAGTTCTTC.

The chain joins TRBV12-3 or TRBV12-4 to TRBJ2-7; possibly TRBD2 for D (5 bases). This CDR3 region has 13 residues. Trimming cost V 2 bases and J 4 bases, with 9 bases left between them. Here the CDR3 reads CASSLRGPYEQYF. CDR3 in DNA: TGTGCCAGCAGTTTAAGAGGGCCTTACGAGCAGTACTTC.

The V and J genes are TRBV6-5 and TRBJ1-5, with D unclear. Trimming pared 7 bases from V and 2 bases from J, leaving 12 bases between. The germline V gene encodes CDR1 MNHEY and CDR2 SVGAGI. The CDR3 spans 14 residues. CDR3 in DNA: TGTGCCAGCACGGACTCGCGGGGCAATCAGCCCCAGCATTTT. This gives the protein CASTDSRGNQPQHF.

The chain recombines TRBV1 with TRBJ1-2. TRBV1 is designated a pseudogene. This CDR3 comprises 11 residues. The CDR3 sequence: CTSSRGGSYTF. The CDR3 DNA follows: TGCACCAGCAGCCGGGGGGGCAGCTACACCTTC.

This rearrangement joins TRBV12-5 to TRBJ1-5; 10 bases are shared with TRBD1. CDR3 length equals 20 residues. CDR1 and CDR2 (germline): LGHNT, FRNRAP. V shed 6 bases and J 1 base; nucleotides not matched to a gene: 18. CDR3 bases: TGTGCTAGTGGCCGCTCCCCGACAGGGGGCGCTTTCAAAAGCAATCAGCCCCAGCATTTT. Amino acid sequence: CASGRSPTGGAFKSNQPQHF.

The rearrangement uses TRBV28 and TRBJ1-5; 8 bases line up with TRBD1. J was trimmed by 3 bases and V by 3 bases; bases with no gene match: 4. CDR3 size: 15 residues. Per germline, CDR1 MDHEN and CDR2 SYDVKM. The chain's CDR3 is CASSFLQGVNQPQHF. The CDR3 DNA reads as TGTGCCAGCAGTTTCTTACAGGGGGTCAATCAGCCCCAGCATTTT. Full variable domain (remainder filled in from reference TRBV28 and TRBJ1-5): DVKVTQSSRYLVKRTGEKVFLECVQDMDHENMFWYRQDPGLGLRLIYFSYDVKMKEKGDIPEGYSVSREKKERFSLILESASTNQTSMYLCASSFLQGVNQPQHFGDGTRLSIL.

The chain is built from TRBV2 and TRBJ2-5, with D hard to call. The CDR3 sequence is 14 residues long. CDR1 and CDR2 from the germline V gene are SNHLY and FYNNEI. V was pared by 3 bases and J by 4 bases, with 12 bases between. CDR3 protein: CASSEGRPIETQYF. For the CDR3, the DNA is TGTGCCAGCAGTGAGGGCCGGCCGATAGAGACCCAGTACTTC.

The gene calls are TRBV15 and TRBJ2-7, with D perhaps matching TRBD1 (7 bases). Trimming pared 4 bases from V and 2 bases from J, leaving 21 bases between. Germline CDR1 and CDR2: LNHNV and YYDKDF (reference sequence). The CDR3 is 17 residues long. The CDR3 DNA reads TGTGCCACCAGCACACCCGAGGGGCAGGGGGGACCCTACGAGCAGTACTTC. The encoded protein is CATSTPEGQGGPYEQYF.

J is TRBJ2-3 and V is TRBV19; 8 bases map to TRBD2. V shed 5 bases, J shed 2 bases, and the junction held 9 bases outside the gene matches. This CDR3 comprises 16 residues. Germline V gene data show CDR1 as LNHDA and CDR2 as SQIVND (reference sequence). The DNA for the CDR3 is TGTGCCAGTAGTCCCCGGGGGGGGACCTTCACAGATACGCAGTATTTT. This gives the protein CASSPRGGTFTDTQYF.

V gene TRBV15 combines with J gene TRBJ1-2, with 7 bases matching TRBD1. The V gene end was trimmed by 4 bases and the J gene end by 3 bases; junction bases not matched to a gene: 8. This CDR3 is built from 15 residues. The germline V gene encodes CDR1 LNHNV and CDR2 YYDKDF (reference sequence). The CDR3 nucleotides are TGTGCCACCAGCACCCAGACAGGGAGAGACTATGGCTACACCTTC. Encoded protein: CATSTQTGRDYGYTF.

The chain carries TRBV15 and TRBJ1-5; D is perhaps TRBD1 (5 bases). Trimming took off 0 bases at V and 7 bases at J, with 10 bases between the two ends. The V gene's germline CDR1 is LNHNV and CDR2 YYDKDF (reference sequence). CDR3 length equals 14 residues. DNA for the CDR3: TGTGCCACCAGCAGAGATTTCAGGGAGCAGCCCCAGCATTTT. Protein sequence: CATSRDFREQPQHF.

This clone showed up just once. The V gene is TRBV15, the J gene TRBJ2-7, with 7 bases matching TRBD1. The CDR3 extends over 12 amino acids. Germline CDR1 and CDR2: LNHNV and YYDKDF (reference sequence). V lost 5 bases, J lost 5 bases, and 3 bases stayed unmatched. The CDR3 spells CATSLTGDEQYF. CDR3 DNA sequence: TGTGCCACCAGCTTAACAGGGGACGAGCAGTACTTC.

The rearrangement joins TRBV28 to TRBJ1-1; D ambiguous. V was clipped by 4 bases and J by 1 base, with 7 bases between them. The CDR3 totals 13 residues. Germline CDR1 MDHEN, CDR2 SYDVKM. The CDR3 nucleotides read TGTGCCAGCAGTTCCTACGGGAACACTGAAGCTTTCTTT. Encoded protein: CASSSYGNTEAFF.

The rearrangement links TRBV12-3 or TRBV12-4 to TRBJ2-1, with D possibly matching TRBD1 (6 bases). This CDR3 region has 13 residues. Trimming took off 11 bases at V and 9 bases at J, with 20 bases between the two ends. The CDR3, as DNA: TGTGCCGGACGCGAGGGGGTTATGGGTGAGCAGTTCTTC. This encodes CAGREGVMGEQFF.

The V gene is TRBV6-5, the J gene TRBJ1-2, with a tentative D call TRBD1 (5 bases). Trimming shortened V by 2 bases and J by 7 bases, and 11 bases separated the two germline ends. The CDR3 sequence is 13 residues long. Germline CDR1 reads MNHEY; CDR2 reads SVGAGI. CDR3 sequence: CASSYAGWAGYTF. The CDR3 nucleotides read TGTGCCAGCAGTTACGCAGGGTGGGCTGGCTACACCTTC.

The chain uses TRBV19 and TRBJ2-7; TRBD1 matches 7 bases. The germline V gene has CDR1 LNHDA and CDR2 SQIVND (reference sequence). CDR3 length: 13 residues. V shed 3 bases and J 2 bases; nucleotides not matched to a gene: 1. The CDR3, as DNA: TGTGCCAGTAGTATGGGACAGACCTACGAGCAGTACTTC. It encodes CASSMGQTYEQYF.

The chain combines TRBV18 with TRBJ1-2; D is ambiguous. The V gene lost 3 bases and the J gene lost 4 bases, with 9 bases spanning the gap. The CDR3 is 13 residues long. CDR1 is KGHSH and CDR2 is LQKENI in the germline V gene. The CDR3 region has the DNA TGTGCCAGCTCACCCGGGGAGGCCTATGGCTACACCTTC. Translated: CASSPGEAYGYTF.

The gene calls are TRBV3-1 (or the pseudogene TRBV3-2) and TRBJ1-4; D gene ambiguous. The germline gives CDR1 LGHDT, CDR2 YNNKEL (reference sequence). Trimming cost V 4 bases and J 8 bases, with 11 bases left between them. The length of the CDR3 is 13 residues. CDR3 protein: CASSPGLREKLFF. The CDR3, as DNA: TGTGCCAGCAGCCCCGGCCTTAGGGAAAAACTGTTTTTT.

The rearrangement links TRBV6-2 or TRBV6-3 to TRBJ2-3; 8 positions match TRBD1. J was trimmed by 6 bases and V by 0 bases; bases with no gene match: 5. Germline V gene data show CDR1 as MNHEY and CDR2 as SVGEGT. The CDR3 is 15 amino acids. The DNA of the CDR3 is TGTGCCAGCAGTTACTCGACAGGGGAATCGGATACGCAGTATTTT. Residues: CASSYSTGESDTQYF.

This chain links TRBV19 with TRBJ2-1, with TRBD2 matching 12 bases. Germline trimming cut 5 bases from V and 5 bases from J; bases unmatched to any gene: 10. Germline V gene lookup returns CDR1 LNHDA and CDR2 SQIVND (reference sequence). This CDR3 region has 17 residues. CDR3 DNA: TGTGCCAGTAGTTTTCTAGGACTAGCGGGGTCAGACAATGAGCAGTTCTTC. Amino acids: CASSFLGLAGSDNEQFF.